This T cell receptor (beta chain) appears in the sequencing data of a study of shared clonotypes between healthy human individuals. The table came from immunoSEQ multiplex PCR; TCRdb's copy has only in-frame clones and leaves some out. Of some 2.3 million clones in the sample, more than 80% were seen once. The V gene end was trimmed by 5 bases and the J gene end by 8 bases; junction bases not matched to a gene: 12. Per germline, CDR1 SGHVT and CDR2 SQSDAQ. The CDR3 is made up of 15 amino acids. This TCR came from a man between 18 and 35 years old in good health. Some clones in this sample may be carry-over from other donors' samples. Sequencing was carried out using naive CD4+ T cells from PBMCs. Subset meaning: CD45RA+ positively selected. J is TRBJ2-4 and V is TRBV7-4; 7 nucleotides agree with TRBD1. CDR3 sequence reads: CASSSPRQGGYIQYF. The CDR3, as DNA: TGTGCCAGCAGCAGCCCCAGACAGGGCGGGTACATTCAGTACTTC.